What follows are 21 T cell receptor beta chains derived from one specimen sequenced in a study of T cell responses to AZD1222 COVID-19 vaccine (dated by TCRdb to about 2021). Explained via the paper, the time point label denotes: baseline before first vaccination. Library creation used the immunoSEQ multiplex PCR assay. TCRdb's version of the immuneACCESS table is confined to in-frame rearrangements and falls short of the full clone set. An unresolved V gene accounts for under half of the shortfall where checked; the remainder is of unknown origin. For this sample there are 65,000 to 85,000 clones; approximately 81% appear just once. The ten largest clones capture 21% of the sample. This specimen was peripheral blood, taken on day 0 of AZD1222 vaccination. The receptors were gathered from an adult in good health.

Only one count was recorded for this clone. The chain couples TRBV14 to TRBJ1-6; 8 bases line up with TRBD1. The CDR3 loop spans 15 amino acids. From germline, CDR1 is SGHDN and CDR2 FVKESK. Trimming at V came to 3 bases and at J to 7 bases, leaving 5 bases not matched to a gene. The CDR3 is CASSQTQGANSPLHF. The CDR3 bases are TGTGCCAGCAGCCAGACCCAGGGGGCGAATTCACCCCTCCACTTT.

V gene TRBV11-2 combines with J gene TRBJ1-1; no reliable D call. Trimming removed 1 base at V and 1 base at J, with 7 bases between. This CDR3 contains 14 residues. In germline, CDR1 is SGHAT, CDR2 FQNNGV. The CDR3 reads CASSLGSQNTEAFF. DNA for the CDR3: TGTGCCAGCAGCTTAGGGTCACAGAACACTGAAGCTTTCTTT.

V and J are TRBV20-1 and TRBJ2-1; 7 bases are shared with TRBD2. The CDR3 is made up of 14 amino acids. Germline V gene sequence: CDR1 DFQATT, CDR2 SNEGSKA (reference sequence). Germline trimming cut 3 bases from V and 9 bases from J; bases unmatched to any gene: 11. The CDR3 sequence: CSASLPSGLVEQFF. The CDR3 DNA follows: TGCAGTGCTAGTCTCCCTAGCGGCCTTGTTGAGCAGTTCTTC.

This sequence joins TRBV7-9 and TRBJ2-7, with 12 bases matching TRBD2. The CDR3 extends over 15 amino acids. Germline V gene data show CDR1 as SEHNR and CDR2 as FQNEAQ (reference sequence). Trimming removed 2 bases from V and 7 bases from J; junction bases left unmatched: 6. This CDR3 is CASSLLTSGSLEQYF. CDR3 nucleotide sequence: TGTGCCAGCAGCTTATTGACTAGCGGGAGTCTGGAGCAGTACTTC.

This sequence joins TRBV9 and TRBJ2-7; the match to TRBD1 covers 8 bases. CDR3 size: 16 residues. Germline CDR1 is SGDLS and CDR2 is YYNGEE. With 5 bases clipped from V and 1 base from J, the junction kept 11 bases outside the gene matches. CDR3: CASSPRTGGESYEQYF. The CDR3 DNA follows: TGTGCCAGCAGTCCTCGAACAGGGGGAGAATCCTACGAGCAGTACTTC.

CDR3 in amino acids: CASSFRPEYREMYEQYF. The CDR3 DNA is TGTGCCAGCAGCTTTCGACCCGAATACAGGGAAATGTACGAGCAGTACTTC. V and J are TRBV5-6 and TRBJ2-7, with a possible D match to TRBD1 (6 bases). The CDR3 totals 17 residues. The germline gives CDR1 SGHDT, CDR2 YYEEEE. V lost 2 bases to trimming and J lost 4 bases, with 22 bases between them.

This clone showed up just once. The V call is TRBV4-1, the J call TRBJ2-1; 8 nucleotides match TRBD2. Germline-derived CDR1 and CDR2 are MGHRA and YSYEKL. The CDR3 length is 18 residues. J was trimmed by 4 bases and V by 0 bases; bases with no gene match: 11. The CDR3 loop reads CASSQEQTTSGLYNEQFF. The CDR3 nucleotides are TGCGCCAGCAGCCAAGAGCAAACAACTAGCGGACTTTACAATGAGCAGTTCTTC.

CDR3 coding DNA: TGTGCCAGCAGTTCCGAGGGACATTACGGCTACACCTTC. Its protein product is CASSSEGHYGYTF. The rearrangement joins TRBV12-3 or TRBV12-4 to TRBJ1-2, with D possibly being TRBD1 (6 bases). Trimming cost V 4 bases and J 8 bases, with 14 bases left between them. The CDR3 extends over 13 amino acids.

The chain has TRBV27 and TRBJ1-2; the D is unclear. With 2 bases removed from V and 3 bases from J, the gap between germline ends came to 7 bases. Germline V gene sequence: CDR1 MNHEY, CDR2 SMNVEV (reference sequence). The CDR3 loop spans 13 amino acids. The DNA for the CDR3 is TGTGCCAGCAGTTTAAAGGTTTACTATGGCTACACCTTC. This sequence encodes CASSLKVYYGYTF.

This sequence joins TRBV6-1 and TRBJ1-1, with 8 bases aligning to TRBD1. After removal of 3 bases from V and 0 bases from J, the junction contained 6 bases not matched to a gene. The CDR3 totals 16 residues. CDR1 and CDR2 from the germline V gene are MNHNS and SASEGT. CDR3: CASSDGQGTLNTEAFF. CDR3 DNA sequence: TGTGCCAGCAGTGACGGACAGGGAACACTGAACACTGAAGCTTTCTTT.

The J gene is TRBJ1-1, the V gene TRBV5-4; D possibly corresponds to TRBD1 (6 bases). V was shortened by 5 bases and J by 1 base, with 15 bases between the two germline ends. The germline gives CDR1 SGHNT, CDR2 YYREEE (reference sequence). The CDR3 runs 15 residues. The CDR3 sequence is CASRSYRVGNTEAFF. CDR3 sequence (DNA): TGTGCCAGCAGATCTTACAGGGTGGGGAACACTGAAGCTTTCTTT.

V is TRBV28 and J is TRBJ1-1, with D uncertain. The V gene lost 3 bases and the J gene lost 4 bases, with 9 bases spanning the gap. Germline CDR1 and CDR2: MDHEN and SYDVKM. The CDR3 length is 13 residues. The CDR3 coding sequence is TGTGCCAGCAGTTTTCCACCGCTCACTGAAGCTTTCTTT. This gives the protein CASSFPPLTEAFF.

The rearrangement uses TRBV6-5 and TRBJ1-1; tentatively, D is TRBD1 (6 bases). The germline V gene has CDR1 MNHEY and CDR2 SVGAGI. This CDR3 has 16 amino acids. The V end was cut by 4 bases, the J end by 0 bases, with 15 bases between. Here the CDR3 DNA reads TGTGCCAGCAGTTGGGGGCCGGCAGGAGTGAACACTGAAGCTTTCTTT. Amino acid sequence: CASSWGPAGVNTEAFF.

The chain recombines TRBV4-3 with TRBJ2-6; 9 nucleotides match TRBD1. The CDR3 has 16 residues. J was trimmed by 12 bases and V by 3 bases; bases with no gene match: 12. Germline V lookup: CDR1 LGHNA, CDR2 YSLEER. Written as DNA, the CDR3 is TGCGCCAGCAGCCATGCCGGGACAGGGTTCTCAAGCGTCCTGACTTTC. This gives the protein CASSHAGTGFSSVLTF.

The chain is built from TRBV3-1 (or the pseudogene TRBV3-2) and TRBJ1-1; D is uncertain. The CDR3 totals 14 residues. From germline, CDR1 is LGHDT and CDR2 YNNKEL (reference sequence). Trimming cost V 0 bases and J 3 bases, with 8 bases left between them. CDR3 DNA: TGTGCCAGCAGCCAAGAAGTCCGGGACACTGAAGCTTTCTTT. It is translated as CASSQEVRDTEAFF.

The chain joins TRBV29-1 to TRBJ2-7; D unclear. Per germline, CDR1 SQVTM and CDR2 ANQGSEA. The CDR3 is made up of 14 amino acids. V lost 4 bases and J lost 4, with 17 bases in between. CDR3 in amino acids: CSVGMVAQPYEQYF. In nucleotides, the CDR3 is TGCAGCGTTGGAATGGTAGCACAACCTTACGAGCAGTACTTC.

In this sample, this clone turned up a few times. This chain joins TRBV12-3 or TRBV12-4 and TRBJ2-3; D unresolved. The CDR3 sequence is 11 residues long. V was cut by 3 bases and J by 6 bases, with 4 bases left in between. CDR3 DNA sequence: TGTGCCAGCAGTTTTGCTGATACGCAGTATTTT. Translated: CASSFADTQYF.

The chain carries TRBV18 and TRBJ2-2; possible D gene TRBD2, 6 bases. The germline V and J ends were trimmed by 3 bases and 1 base, with 12 bases remaining between them. The CDR3 is made up of 16 amino acids. The germline V gene has CDR1 KGHSH and CDR2 LQKENI. The CDR3 nucleotides are TGTGCCAGCTCACCCCCCCTTAGCGGGAACACCGGGGAGCTGTTTTTT. Translation: CASSPPLSGNTGELFF.

The chain links TRBV10-3 to TRBJ1-6, with D perhaps TRBD1 (5 bases). Per the germline V gene, CDR1 is ENHRY and CDR2 is SYGVKD. This CDR3 is 13 amino acids long. V was shortened by 0 bases and J by 11 bases, with 8 bases between the two germline ends. CDR3 residues: CAISESTGAPLHF. CDR3 in DNA: TGTGCCATCAGTGAGTCAACGGGGGCACCCCTCCACTTT.

The V call is TRBV7-2, the J call TRBJ1-4; 7 nucleotides line up with TRBD1. This CDR3 has 16 residues. With V trimmed by 3 bases and J by 5 bases, 9 bases remained unmatched. Germline V CDR1 and CDR2: SGHTA, FQGNSA. The CDR3 nucleotides are TGTGCCAGCAGCTTTTTCAGGGGGACGCCGAATGAAAAACTGTTTTTT. It encodes CASSFFRGTPNEKLFF.

The chain couples TRBV9 to TRBJ1-4; D is unclear. CDR3 length: 13 amino acids. Trimming left V 4 bases short and J 4 bases short, with 8 bases between. Germline V gene lookup returns CDR1 SGDLS and CDR2 YYNGEE. This CDR3 reads CASSSALNEKLFF. CDR3 sequence (DNA): TGTGCCAGCAGCTCGGCGCTTAATGAAAAACTGTTTTTT.